This note documents a single TCR beta chain sequence. The antigen remains unidentified. The data belong to a study of healthy donors' naive CD4 and CD8 T cells. Study-wide findings and caveats: Chains were not paired, since alpha and beta were sequenced in bulk.

Each TCR library used 450 to 600 ng of total RNA and a linear amplification protocol. A single record per CDR3 protein comes from TCRdb applying MiXCR to the reads. The sample consists of around 200,000 distinct CDR3 sequences, 65% to 80% of them appearing once. Material for sequencing was naive CD4+ and CD8+ T cells sorted from blood, pooled from several donors. The source of this sequence is a pool of human donors in good health; the sample pools cells from several healthy donors.

The CDR3 sequence: CARSQSGTGNTIYF. In nucleotides, the CDR3 is TGTGCCAGATCCCAGTCCGGGACTGGAAACACCATATATTTT. This chain uses TRBV10-3 with TRBJ1-3; D not certain. CDR3 length: 14 amino acids. Germline V CDR1 and CDR2: ENHRY, SYGVKD. The V end was cut by 10 bases, the J end by 2 bases, with 15 bases between.